This T cell receptor beta chain was recovered during a study of blood T cell repertoires in COVID-19. Overall study: The origin of the acute and convalescent COVID-19 samples was the United States, Italy and Spain.

Germline V gives CDR1 MNHNS, CDR2 SASEGT. The CDR3 runs 15 residues. V lost 2 bases to trimming and J lost 6 bases; unmatched junction nucleotides: 9. Clones were sequenced by immunoSEQ multiplex PCR, and TCRdb holds only the in-frame ones, with some missing. The table shows nearly 40,000 clones, with approximately 84% occurring only once. What was sequenced was peripheral blood. This chain uses TRBV6-1 with TRBJ2-7, with TRBD1 matching 8 bases. This TCR came from a man aged 50 to 59 with active or convalescent COVID-19. The CDR3 DNA follows: TGTGCCAGCAGTGAATGGGACAGGTCCCACGGCGAGCAGTACTTC. Translated, it gives CASSEWDRSHGEQYF.